The rows below give T cell receptor beta chains drawn from one sample of a study of regulatory T cells. Profiled with immunoSEQ multiplex PCR; TCRdb holds only in-frame clones, not every one. Among some 23,000 clones, around nine tenths were seen once, and the ten largest hold approximately 1.4%. The sample taken for sequencing was conventional CD4+ T cells sorted from blood. These receptors all come from a child younger than 18 with CD3G deficiency. Both conserved end residues are part of each CDR3. D genes are given only for firm matches. Only part of the rows carry a size: once, few, many, or a class if the clone is expanded.

v_gene	d_gene	j_gene	abundance	CDR3nt	CDR3aa
TRBV5-1	NA	TRBJ2-1	NA	TGCGCCAGCAGCTTGGGGGGATCCTACAATGAGCAGTTCTTC	CASSLGGSYNEQFF
TRBV28	NA	TRBJ2-4	NA	TGTGCCAGCAGCCACCTTATAAGCGGCTACAAAAACATTCAGTACTTC	CASSHLISGYKNIQYF
TRBV11-3	TRBD1	TRBJ2-7	NA	TGTGCCAGCAGCTTAGGGGGGACAGCGAGCTACGAGCAGTACTTC	CASSLGGTASYEQYF
TRBV7-8	TRBD1	TRBJ2-5	NA	TGTGCCAGCAGCAGGGACAGGGAAGAGACCCAGTACTTC	CASSRDREETQYF
TRBV28	NA	TRBJ2-7	few	TGTGCCAGCAGTTTCGGGGGCGCCAATGGATACGAGCAGTACTTC	CASSFGGANGYEQYF
TRBV6-1	NA	TRBJ1-1	NA	TGTGCCAGCAGTTTGATACAGGGTAACACTGAAGCTTTCTTT	CASSLIQGNTEAFF
TRBV5-1	NA	TRBJ1-1	once	TGCGCCAGCAGCTTGAATCAGGGAACTGAAGCTTTCTTT	CASSLNQGTEAFF
TRBV11-2	TRBD1	TRBJ2-7	NA	TGTGCCAGCAGCGCCAGGACAGGGCCCGACTACGAGCAGTACTTC	CASSARTGPDYEQYF
TRBV5-1	TRBD1	TRBJ1-2	NA	TGCGCCAGCAGCTCCGGGACAGCTAACTATGGCTACACCTTC	CASSSGTANYGYTF
TRBV6-1	NA	TRBJ1-1	NA	TGTGCCAGCAGTGTTCTCAGGGGTTCGCTGAACACTGAAGCTTTCTTT	CASSVLRGSLNTEAFF
TRBV6-1	NA	TRBJ2-7	NA	TGTGCCAGCAGAAGGACGGGGAGCTACGAGCAGTACTTC	CASRRTGSYEQYF
TRBV28	NA	TRBJ1-5	once	TGTGCCAGCAGTACCCTTAAGTCGGTCGGCCCCCAGCATTTT	CASSTLKSVGPQHF
TRBV28	NA	TRBJ1-4	NA	TGTGCCAGCCGGGGCCAGGGGGAAAAACTGTTTTTT	CASRGQGEKLFF
TRBV6-6	NA	TRBJ2-6	NA	TGTGCCAGCACCTCGTCTGGGGGAGGGGCCAACGTCCTGACTTTC	CASTSSGGGANVLTF
TRBV7-9	NA	TRBJ1-2	NA	TGTGCCAGCAGCCAGGGGACTTCTAGGGGCTACACCTTC	CASSQGTSRGYTF
TRBV6-1	NA	TRBJ2-5	NA	TGTGCCAGCAGTGAAGCTGAGAGGACGGCCCAGTACTTC	CASSEAERTAQYF
TRBV5-1	TRBD1	TRBJ1-1	NA	TGCGCCAGCAGCCCAGACCTACAGGGGTATCACACTGAAGCTTTCTTT	CASSPDLQGYHTEAFF
TRBV5-1	TRBD2	TRBJ2-2	NA	TGCGCCAGCAGCCCCCAAGGACTAGCGAATGTGGGGAACACCGGGGAGCTGTTTTTT	CASSPQGLANVGNTGELFF
TRBV10-2	NA	TRBJ2-3	NA	TGCGCCAGCAGTGAGTCGGGAGATACGCAGTATTTT	CASSESGDTQYF
TRBV7-9	TRBD2	TRBJ2-1	NA	TGTGCCAGCAGCTTCTCTGGACTAGCGGGAGTGGAGCAGTTCTTC	CASSFSGLAGVEQFF
TRBV7-9	NA	TRBJ1-1	NA	TGTGCCAGCAGCGAGAAGGGGTTTACTGAAGCTTTCTTT	CASSEKGFTEAFF
TRBV6-1	TRBD1	TRBJ2-7	once	TGTGCCAGCAAAAAACAGGGGAAGGGGTACGAGCAGTACTTC	CASKKQGKGYEQYF
TRBV6-1	NA	TRBJ2-1	NA	TGTGCCAGCAGTGAACCCGGAAGGCGCAATGAGCAGTTCTTC	CASSEPGRRNEQFF
TRBV6-1	NA	TRBJ1-2	NA	TGTGCCAGCAGTGAATATGCAGGGGAATCCTATGGCTACACCTTC	CASSEYAGESYGYTF
TRBV10-2	NA	TRBJ2-5	NA	TGCGCCAGCAGTGTCGGCCCGGGCGGAGAGACCCAGTACTTC	CASSVGPGGETQYF
TRBV6-1	NA	TRBJ2-7	NA	TGTGCCAGCAGTAATCTTTACGAGCAGTACTTC	CASSNLYEQYF
TRBV6-6	NA	TRBJ2-7	once	TGTGCCAGCAGTCCACAGGGGAGGGAGCAGTACTTC	CASSPQGREQYF
TRBV18	TRBD1	TRBJ2-2	NA	TGTGCCAGCTCACCACAACAGGGGGCATGGACCGGGGAGCTGTTTTTT	CASSPQQGAWTGELFF
TRBV6-1	NA	TRBJ2-2	NA	TGTGCCAGCAGGGGACAGCGGGAGTACGGCAGGGAGCTGTTTTTT	CASRGQREYGRELFF
TRBV28	NA	TRBJ2-7	NA	TGTGCCAGCAGTCCTTGGTCGGACAGAGACTACGAGCAGTACTTC	CASSPWSDRDYEQYF
TRBV5-1	NA	TRBJ1-1	NA	TGCGCCAGCAGAATGACAGGTTCTATGAACACTGAAGCTTTCTTT	CASRMTGSMNTEAFF
TRBV7-2	NA	TRBJ2-7	NA	TGTGCCAGCAGCTTAGTTACTCGGGGCGAGCAGTACTTC	CASSLVTRGEQYF
TRBV6-1	TRBD1	TRBJ1-1	NA	TGTGCCAGTGGAGGCAGGGGGCTCACTGAAGCTTTCTTT	CASGGRGLTEAFF
TRBV7-9	NA	TRBJ2-3	NA	TGTGCCAGCAGCTTGGGCATAACTAGCACAGATACGCAGTATTTT	CASSLGITSTDTQYF
TRBV6-6	NA	TRBJ1-5	NA	TGTGCCAGCAGTTCAGAGGGATGGGGTCAGCCCCAGCATTTT	CASSSEGWGQPQHF
TRBV27	NA	TRBJ2-2	NA	TGTGCCAGCAGCCGCATTGGCAAACCGAACACCGGGGAGCTGTTTTTT	CASSRIGKPNTGELFF
TRBV11-2	TRBD1	TRBJ1-1	NA	TGTGCCAGCAGCGCCCGAGGGGGCGGGTGGACTGAAGCTTTCTTT	CASSARGGGWTEAFF
TRBV6-1	NA	TRBJ2-7	NA	TGTGCCAGCAGTGTCGGGCGGGTGGACGAGCAGTACTTC	CASSVGRVDEQYF
TRBV5-8	NA	TRBJ2-3	NA	TGTGCCAGCAGCTACCGCGGGATAGATACGCAGTATTTT	CASSYRGIDTQYF
TRBV28	TRBD2	TRBJ2-7	once	TGTGCCAGCAGTTCTCGGACTAGCGGGAGATACGAGCAGTACTTC	CASSSRTSGRYEQYF
TRBV7-9	NA	TRBJ1-3	NA	TGTGCCAGCAGCAGCCCAAGACGCTCTGGAAACACCATATATTTT	CASSSPRRSGNTIYF
TRBV18	NA	TRBJ2-7	NA	TGTGCCAGCTCACCGGGAGGGGGCGGCTCCCTCGAGCAGTACTTC	CASSPGGGGSLEQYF
TRBV5-1	TRBD1	TRBJ2-1	NA	TGCGCCAGCAGCGGGAACGGACAGGGGAATGATGAGCAGTTCTTC	CASSGNGQGNDEQFF
TRBV5-1	TRBD1	TRBJ2-6	NA	TGCGCCAGCAGCGCGACAGGGTCTGGGGCCAACGTCCTGACTTTC	CASSATGSGANVLTF
TRBV28	TRBD2	TRBJ2-5	NA	TGTGCCAGCAGTCGTGCCGGGAGGCAAGAGACCCAGTACTTC	CASSRAGRQETQYF
TRBV28	NA	TRBJ2-3	NA	TGTGCCAGCAGCCTACCCTCATTAGTGGCAGATACGCAGTATTTT	CASSLPSLVADTQYF
TRBV7-9	NA	TRBJ1-4	NA	TGTGCCAGCAGCCTCGGGATAAGAGACGCAAAACTGTTTTTT	CASSLGIRDAKLFF
TRBV6-1	TRBD1	TRBJ2-7	NA	TGTGCCAGCAGGGACAGGGGGCGCGGGGACGAGCAGTACTTC	CASRDRGRGDEQYF
TRBV28	NA	TRBJ1-5	NA	TGTGCCAGCAGTTTCGGGGGACGGTATCAGCCCCAGCATTTT	CASSFGGRYQPQHF
TRBV5-1	TRBD2	TRBJ2-7	NA	TGCGCCAGCAGCTGGGAGGGGCGGTACGAGCAGTACTTC	CASSWEGRYEQYF
TRBV29-1	TRBD1	TRBJ2-5	NA	TGCAGCGTTGATCGCCAGGGGGAAAAGACCCAGTACTTC	CSVDRQGEKTQYF
TRBV18	NA	TRBJ2-3	once	TGTGCCAGCTCACCACGAGTAACAGATACGCAGTATTTT	CASSPRVTDTQYF
TRBV28	TRBD1	TRBJ2-7	NA	TGTGCCAGCAGGCGAAGGGGACAGGCCTCCTACGAGCAGTACTTC	CASRRRGQASYEQYF
TRBV7-9	TRBD2	TRBJ2-2	NA	TGTGCCAGCAGCTTAGGAAGCGGGAGGAACACCGGGGAGCTGTTTTTT	CASSLGSGRNTGELFF
TRBV7-8	TRBD2	TRBJ2-7	NA	TGTGCCAGCAGCTTAGAAGGGGGACTAGCGGGAGATTTCCTCTACGAGCAGTACTTC	CASSLEGGLAGDFLYEQYF
TRBV7-9	TRBD2	TRBJ2-2	NA	TGTGCCAGCAGCTTAGGGAGCGGGACGATTAACACCGGGGAGCTGTTTTTT	CASSLGSGTINTGELFF
TRBV7-4	NA	TRBJ2-7	once	TGTGCCAGCAGCTTAGACGGAGCGGTTCAAACCTACGAGCAGTACTTC	CASSLDGAVQTYEQYF
TRBV6-1	NA	TRBJ1-2	NA	TGTGCCAGCAGGTATCTACAGGGCCTCTATGGCTACACCTTC	CASRYLQGLYGYTF
TRBV5-1	NA	TRBJ2-5	NA	TGCGCCAGCAGCTTGAGAGGACAGCCTCAAGAGACCCAGTACTTC	CASSLRGQPQETQYF